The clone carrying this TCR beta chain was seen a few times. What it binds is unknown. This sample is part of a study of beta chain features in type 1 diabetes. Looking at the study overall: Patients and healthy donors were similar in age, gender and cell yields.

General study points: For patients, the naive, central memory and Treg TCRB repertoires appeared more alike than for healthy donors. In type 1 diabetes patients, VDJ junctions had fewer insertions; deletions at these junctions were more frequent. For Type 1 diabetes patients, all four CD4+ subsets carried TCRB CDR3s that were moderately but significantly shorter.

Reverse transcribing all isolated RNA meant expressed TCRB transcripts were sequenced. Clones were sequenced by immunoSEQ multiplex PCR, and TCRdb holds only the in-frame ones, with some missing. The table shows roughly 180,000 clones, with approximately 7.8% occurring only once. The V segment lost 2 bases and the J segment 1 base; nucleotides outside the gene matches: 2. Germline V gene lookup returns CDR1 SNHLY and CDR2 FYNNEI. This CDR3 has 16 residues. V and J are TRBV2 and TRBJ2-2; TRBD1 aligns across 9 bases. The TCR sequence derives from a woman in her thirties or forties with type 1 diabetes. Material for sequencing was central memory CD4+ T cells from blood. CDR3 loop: CASSEQGQGNTGELFF. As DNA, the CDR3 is TGTGCCAGCAGTGAACAGGGACAGGGGAACACCGGGGAGCTGTTTTTT.